A single sample is the source of the 8 T cell receptor beta chains below, sequenced in a study of cytomegalovirus exposure and HLA in healthy donors listed by TCRdb under 2017. The library was obtained by the immunoSEQ multiplex PCR assay. For the multiplex PCR, a mixture combining 60 forward primers for TCR Vbeta segments and 13 reverse primers for TCR Jbeta segments was used. Entries here come from immuneACCESS through TCRdb and include only in-frame sequences with V and J called. Some clones fail to appear in such tables; in the studies checked, an unresolved V gene covers under half of the shortfall, and the cause of the remainder is unknown. The sample table records hundreds of thousands of clones; about 75% of these occur just once. The ten largest clones take up 2% to 2.5% of the sample. Input material: PBMCs. The source is a female donor in good health and CMV-seronegative.

Only a few counts were recorded for this clone. The V call is TRBV29-1, the J call TRBJ2-5, with a weak D call TRBD1 (6 bases). The CDR3 spans 12 residues. Per the germline V gene, CDR1 is SQVTM and CDR2 is ANQGSEA. The V and J ends lost 4 bases and 5 bases respectively, with 11 bases between them. The CDR3 DNA reads TGCAGCGTTGTTAGGACAGAGGAGACCCAGTACTTC. Translating gives CSVVRTEETQYF.

This chain's CDR3 is CASSVAADTQYF. The CDR3 DNA reads TGTGCCAGCAGCGTAGCTGCAGATACGCAGTATTTT. The rearrangement uses TRBV9 and TRBJ2-3; D remains ambiguous. This CDR3 region has 12 residues. The V end lost 0 bases, the J end lost 4 bases, and 3 bases lay between the germline ends. CDR1 is SGDLS, CDR2 YYNGEE, per germline.

On this clone itself: Relative to the germline gene, one junction end is altered; a read error may explain this. The V and J genes are TRBV7-9 and TRBJ2-7, with a tentative D call TRBD2 (5 bases). This CDR3 contains 12 residues. The germline gives CDR1 SEHNR, CDR2 FQNEAQ (reference sequence). This CDR3 reads CSSSLDGDEQYF. DNA for the CDR3: TGTTCCAGCAGCTTAGACGGGGACGAGCAGTACTTC.

The chain joins TRBV12-5 to TRBJ2-7, with 7 bases fitting TRBD1. The V segment lost 6 bases and the J segment 1 base; nucleotides outside the gene matches: 3. The CDR3 has 13 amino acids. The germline gives CDR1 LGHNT, CDR2 FRNRAP. Written as DNA, the CDR3 is TGTGCTAGTGGCGAGGGGGCGTCCTACGAGCAGTACTTC. Protein sequence: CASGEGASYEQYF.

The J gene is TRBJ2-7, the V gene TRBV11-2; no firm D call. The CDR3 has 16 residues. Germline V CDR1 and CDR2: SGHAT, FQNNGV. With 4 bases removed from V and 3 bases from J, the gap between germline ends came to 19 bases. CDR3: CASSSPVLIAGYEQYF. CDR3 DNA: TGTGCCAGCAGCTCCCCCGTGTTGATAGCTGGCTACGAGCAGTACTTC.

This rearrangement joins TRBV7-9 to TRBJ1-1; D gene ambiguous. There are 13 residues in the CDR3. The V gene lost 5 bases and the J gene lost 5 bases, with 12 bases spanning the gap. Germline lookup yields CDR1 SEHNR and CDR2 FQNEAQ (reference sequence). CDR3 DNA sequence: TGTGCCAGCAGCCTCAACGGGGTTACTGAAGCTTTCTTT. Its protein product is CASSLNGVTEAFF. Using reference TRBV7-9 and TRBJ1-1 for the parts outside the CDR3, the full variable domain is DTGVSQNPRHKITKRGQNVTFRCDPISEHNRLYWYRQTLGQGPEFLTYFQNEAQLEKSRLLSDRFSAERPKGSFSTLEIQRTEQGDSAMYLCASSLNGVTEAFFGQGTRLTVV.

Here the CDR3 reads CAWSQKVRLAVYEQYF. For the CDR3, the DNA is TGTGCCTGGAGCCAGAAGGTGAGACTAGCGGTCTACGAGCAGTACTTC. V gene TRBV30 combines with J gene TRBJ2-7, with 9 bases lining up with TRBD2. The CDR3 is 16 amino acids. Per the germline V gene, CDR1 is GTSNPN and CDR2 is SVGIG (reference sequence). Germline trimming cut 3 bases from V and 3 bases from J; bases unmatched to any gene: 12.

This chain joins TRBV11-3 and TRBJ1-2; TRBD1 agrees at 8 bases. This CDR3 is 14 amino acids long. V gave up 6 bases and J gave up 6 bases; unmatched junction bases: 9. Germline-derived CDR1 and CDR2 are SGHNT and YENEEA. CDR3 DNA: TGTGCCAGCAGTCAAGGACAGGGATGGGATGGCTACACCTTC. Translation gives CASSQGQGWDGYTF.